One sample yielded the 24 T cell receptor beta chains listed below, sequenced in a study of T-cell reconstitution after alpha-beta-depleted transplantation in children. For TCRbeta, the library was prepared with unique molecular identifiers. TCRdb re-analysed the PCR reads in MiXCR, keeping a single row per CDR3 protein. The sample consists of more than 400,000 distinct CDR3 sequences, 11% of them appearing once. Source: PBMCs, mostly from graft donor cells, taken 180 days after TCRalphabeta/CD19-depleted stem cell transplant. Receptors were obtained from a female patient aged 2-15 years who had a stem cell transplant for aplastic anemia, so the T cells may come from the graft donor.

This rearrangement joins TRBV6-1 to TRBJ1-3; 7 nucleotides align to TRBD1. V trimming: 7 bases; J trimming: 1 base; junction bases outside the gene matches: 4. Looked up from germline, CDR1 is MNHNS and CDR2 is SASEGT. This CDR3 has 14 residues. The CDR3 sequence is CASIPQGSGNTIYF. The CDR3 coding sequence is TGTGCCAGCATACCACAGGGGTCTGGAAACACCATATATTTT.

The V and J genes are TRBV7-9 and TRBJ2-1, with 8 bases that match TRBD2. CDR1 and CDR2 (germline): SEHNR, FQNEAQ (reference sequence). The CDR3 sequence is 16 residues long. The V segment lost 3 bases and the J segment 5 bases; nucleotides outside the gene matches: 9. CDR3 nucleotide sequence: TGTGCCAGCAGCTTCCTCCGGGAGGGAAAAAACAATGAGCAGTTCTTC. Its protein is CASSFLREGKNNEQFF.

CDR3 in DNA: TGTGCCAGCAGCTTAGGGGCCGGGAACTATGGCTACACCTTC. Translated: CASSLGAGNYGYTF. This chain joins TRBV7-9 and TRBJ1-2; D is unresolved. Trimming stripped 1 base from V and 2 bases from J, with 8 bases between. The CDR3 contains 14 residues. The V gene's germline CDR1 is SEHNR and CDR2 FQNEAQ (reference sequence).

The V call is TRBV12-3 or TRBV12-4, the J call TRBJ1-2; a possible D gene is TRBD1 (6 bases). This CDR3 region has 14 residues. V was cut by 5 bases and J by 4 bases, with 14 bases left in between. CDR3 sequence: CASSVHREGYGYTF. As DNA, the CDR3 is TGTGCCAGCAGTGTCCACAGGGAAGGCTATGGCTACACCTTC.

The V and J genes are TRBV6-2 or TRBV6-3 and TRBJ2-3; 10 positions agree with TRBD2. V lost 8 bases and J lost 2; bases outside the gene matches: 7. Germline-derived CDR1 and CDR2 are MNHEY and SVGEGT. The CDR3 is 15 residues long. For the CDR3, the DNA is TGTGCCAGCCATTCCAGCGGGAGGGTCACAGATACGCAGTATTTT. It specifies CASHSSGRVTDTQYF.

This clonotype was seen repeatedly, ten times or more. The chain carries TRBV25-1 and TRBJ2-1; D uncertain. The CDR3 has 12 residues. CDR1 is MGHDK, CDR2 SYGVNS, per germline. The germline V and J ends were trimmed by 6 bases and 9 bases, with 12 bases remaining between them. CDR3 nucleotide sequence: TGTGCCAGCAGCGTTTGGGGTGGTGAGCAGTTCTTC. Its translation is CASSVWGGEQFF.

This clonotype occurred a few times. The genes are TRBV20-1 and TRBJ1-5; no clear D gene. Germline lookup yields CDR1 DFQATT and CDR2 SNEGSKA (reference sequence). Deletions cut 1 base from V and 4 bases from J, with 8 bases between. There are 13 residues in the CDR3. The DNA for the CDR3 is TGCAGTGCTAGAGCGCCGGGGAATCAGCCCCAGCATTTT. This codes for CSARAPGNQPQHF.

The CDR3 is CASSGTGGSQYF. The CDR3 DNA sequence: TGTGCCAGCAGCGGGACAGGGGGTAGTCAGTACTTC. The V and J genes are TRBV6-2 or TRBV6-3 and TRBJ2-4, with 11 bases aligning to TRBD1. The CDR3 consists of 12 residues. V was pared by 6 bases and J by 12 bases, with 4 bases of the junction left unmatched. Germline V gene data show CDR1 as MNHEY and CDR2 as SVGEGT.

V usage is TRBV7-8 and J usage is TRBJ2-3, with 11 bases matching TRBD2. This CDR3 has 17 residues. V was pared by 0 bases and J by 4 bases, with 6 bases of the junction left unmatched. Germline-derived CDR1 and CDR2 are SGHVS and FQNEAQ. CDR3 residues: CASSLAITSGSPDTQYF. The CDR3 DNA follows: TGTGCCAGCAGCTTAGCGATCACTAGCGGGAGCCCAGATACGCAGTATTTT. Using reference TRBV7-8 and TRBJ2-3 for the parts outside the CDR3, the full variable domain is GAGVSQSPRYKVAKRGQDVALRCDPISGHVSLFWYQQALGQGPEFLTYFQNEAQLDKSGLPSDRFFAERPEGSVSTLKIQRTQQEDSAVYLCASSLAITSGSPDTQYFGPGTRLTVL.

This clonotype was detected only a few times. J is TRBJ2-7 and V is TRBV6-2 or TRBV6-3; 7 bases match TRBD1. The length of the CDR3 is 16 residues. V was pared by 6 bases and J by 6 bases, with 17 bases of the junction left unmatched. Germline lookup yields CDR1 MNHEY and CDR2 SVGEGT. The CDR3 loop reads CASSHRNADRVLEQYF. The DNA of the CDR3 is TGTGCCAGCAGCCACAGGAACGCCGACAGGGTTCTCGAGCAGTACTTC.

This clonotype was counted only a few times. The chain employs TRBV9 and TRBJ2-3, with TRBD2 matching 10 bases. Looked up from germline, CDR1 is SGDLS and CDR2 is YYNGEE. The CDR3 sequence is 20 residues long. J gave up 0 bases and V 0 bases, and 13 bases lay outside the gene matches. In DNA, the CDR3 is TGTGCCAGCAGCGTAGCCGCAGGGGTAGCGGGAGGTCGGAGCACAGATACGCAGTATTTT. Amino acid sequence: CASSVAAGVAGGRSTDTQYF.

This clonotype was found a few times. The chain has TRBV12-3 or TRBV12-4 and TRBJ1-1; D gene unclear. Between the trimmed V and J ends, which lost 0 bases and 0 bases, there was a span of 8 bases. The CDR3 sequence is 15 residues long. The CDR3, as DNA: TGTGCCAGCAGTTTAGCGGAACTCATGAACACTGAAGCTTTCTTT. Residues: CASSLAELMNTEAFF.

This chain connects TRBV9 to TRBJ2-2, with 12 bases identical to TRBD2. CDR3 length equals 18 residues. The V gene end was trimmed by 3 bases and the J gene end by 4 bases; junction bases not matched to a gene: 10. Germline V gene data show CDR1 as SGDLS and CDR2 as YYNGEE. The CDR3 DNA reads as TGTGCCAGCAGCGCCCGACTAGCGGGAGAACGGATCACCGGGGAGCTGTTTTTT. It translates to CASSARLAGERITGELFF.

The chain couples TRBV7-9 to TRBJ2-4; maybe TRBD1 (5 bases). The V end lost 4 bases, the J end lost 12 bases, and 16 bases lay between the germline ends. This CDR3 region has 13 residues. CDR1 SEHNR and CDR2 FQNEAQ come from the germline V gene (reference sequence). The CDR3 loop is CASSSVGIDSQYF. The CDR3 DNA sequence: TGTGCCAGCAGCTCCGTGGGGATAGACAGTCAGTACTTC.

This clonotype was counted at least ten times. The gene calls are TRBV5-1 and TRBJ2-1; 8 positions agree with TRBD1. Losses at the gene ends were 4 bases for V and 7 bases for J; bases not matched to a gene: 13. The CDR3 length is 16 residues. In germline, CDR1 is SGHRS, CDR2 YFSETQ. The CDR3 bases are TGCGCCAGCAGCACAACCGGGACAGGAGTCTATAATGAGCAGTTCTTC. This gives the protein CASSTTGTGVYNEQFF.

V is TRBV29-1 and J is TRBJ2-7, with TRBD1 identical over 8 bases. The J segment lost 5 bases and the V segment lost 3 bases, leaving 9 bases of the junction unmatched. The CDR3 is 14 residues long. Germline CDR1 and CDR2: SQVTM and ANQGSEA. The CDR3 bases are TGCAGCGTTGAGAGCCGGGACAGGCGGCACGAGCAGTACTTC. Translating gives CSVESRDRRHEQYF.

The rearrangement joins TRBV18 to TRBJ1-1; 10 bases are a match to TRBD1. The CDR3 has 17 residues. Germline V gene lookup returns CDR1 KGHSH and CDR2 LQKENI. The J segment lost 0 bases and the V segment lost 1 base, leaving 5 bases of the junction unmatched. For the CDR3, the DNA is TGTGCCAGCTCACCACGACGGACAGGGGGAATGAACACTGAAGCTTTCTTT. It specifies CASSPRRTGGMNTEAFF.

In this sample, this clonotype turned up a few times. This chain links TRBV9 with TRBJ2-3, with TRBD2 matching 12 bases. Germline V gene lookup returns CDR1 SGDLS and CDR2 YYNGEE. The CDR3 has 17 amino acids. V dropped 1 base and J dropped 2; count of bases not matched to a gene: 5. The CDR3 DNA reads TGTGCCAGCAGCGTACTAGCGGGAGGGCGGAACACAGATACGCAGTATTTT. This encodes CASSVLAGGRNTDTQYF.

This chain uses TRBV5-1 with TRBJ1-3; 7 positions agree with TRBD1. This CDR3 has 15 amino acids. CDR1 and CDR2 (germline): SGHRS, YFSETQ. Unmatched junction bases numbered 2, after V lost 0 bases and J lost 2 bases. CDR3 coding DNA: TGCGCCAGCAGCTTGGACAGGGGTGCTGGAAACACCATATATTTT. Protein: CASSLDRGAGNTIYF.

The chain employs TRBV20-1 and TRBJ2-1; 7 nucleotides match TRBD2. Losses at the gene ends were 0 bases for V and 0 bases for J; bases not matched to a gene: 8. Germline values: CDR1 DFQATT, CDR2 SNEGSKA (reference sequence). There are 17 residues in the CDR3. CDR3 nucleotides: TGCAGTGCTAGAGATGGGCTAGCGGCAAGCTCCTACAATGAGCAGTTCTTC. It translates to CSARDGLAASSYNEQFF.

The V gene is TRBV12-3 or TRBV12-4, the J gene TRBJ2-3, with 11 bases lining up with TRBD2. CDR3 length equals 16 residues. Unmatched junction bases numbered 5, after V lost 1 base and J lost 5 bases. The chain's CDR3 is CASSLGASGGQDTQYF. In nucleotides, the CDR3 is TGTGCCAGCAGTTTAGGGGCTAGCGGGGGGCAAGATACGCAGTATTTT.

In its sample, this clonotype was seen a few times. The chain links TRBV15 to TRBJ2-1, with a weak D call TRBD2 (6 bases). The germline V gene has CDR1 LNHNV and CDR2 YYDKDF (reference sequence). V lost 0 bases to trimming and J lost 8 bases, with 11 bases between them. The CDR3 extends over 14 amino acids. The CDR3 loop is CATSRDATGDEQFF. In nucleotides, the CDR3 is TGTGCCACCAGCAGAGATGCGACGGGAGATGAGCAGTTCTTC. The variable domain in full, with the rest retrieved from reference TRBV15 and TRBJ2-1, is DAMVIQNPRYQVTQFGKPVTLSCSQTLNHNVMYWYQQKSSQAPKLLFHYYDKDFNNEADTPDNFQSRRPNTSFCFLDIRSPGLGDTAMYLCATSRDATGDEQFFGPGTRLTVL.

The rearrangement uses TRBV27 and TRBJ2-3; 7 nucleotides agree with TRBD1. Trimming at V came to 6 bases and at J to 0 bases, leaving 12 bases not matched to a gene. In germline, CDR1 is MNHEY, CDR2 SMNVEV (reference sequence). The CDR3 covers 17 residues. The CDR3 bases are TGTGCCAGCAGCCATAGGGGGACAGCCTCTAGCACAGATACGCAGTATTTT. Translated, it gives CASSHRGTASSTDTQYF.

The rearrangement links TRBV10-1 to TRBJ2-6; no reliable D call. Between the trimmed V and J ends, which lost 3 bases and 2 bases, there was a span of 2 bases. Germline CDR1 is WNHNN and CDR2 is SYGVQD (reference sequence). The CDR3 extends over 13 amino acids. Here the CDR3 reads CASSDPGANVLTF. CDR3 sequence (DNA): TGCGCCAGCAGTGACCCTGGGGCCAACGTCCTGACTTTC.